This entry features one T cell receptor (beta chain) sequence. The target antigen is unknown. The entry originates in a study of CD4 T cells in relation to SARS-CoV-2 and coronaviruses. Looking at the study overall: ViraFEST: approximately 10-day antigen culture of PBMCs, then TCR beta CDR3 sequencing. No peptide or an HIV-1 Nef peptide pool served as negative control.

Unexposed donor CD4+ T cells date from about 2011-2018, before the COVID-19 pandemic. Isolation of CD4+ T cells took place after nine to ten days in culture. Unexposed-donor CD4+ T cells were probed with SARS-CoV-2 S/N and four cold-coronavirus spikes, cells permitting. Approximately 1.9 million PBMCs per well were cultured with 10 IU/ml IL-2. Assay: immunoSEQ multiplex PCR; the TCRdb copy retains only in-frame clones and omits some. The table lists 10,000 to 15,000 clones, less than 80% of them singletons. The sample taken for sequencing was CD4+ T cells from PBMCs, cultured in vitro. This clonotype originated in a human donor in good health.

In DNA, the CDR3 is TGCGCCAGCAGCCAAGTAGCGGGAAAAAGGACAGATACGCAGTATTTT. Translation gives CASSQVAGKRTDTQYF. The chain joins TRBV4-1 to TRBJ2-3; 8 positions agree with TRBD2. This CDR3 spans 16 amino acids. Germline-derived CDR1 and CDR2 are MGHRA and YSYEKL. Trimming took 1 base from V and 3 from J; bases not matched to a gene: 6.